Listed here is a single T cell receptor beta chain. The specificity of this receptor is unknown. Per-base quality was not reported, and no clone a single base away is much larger than it. Libraries were constructed by 5' RACE. This sample was sequenced with an Illumina HiSeq 2500. A second roughly 6 to 12 cycle PCR used a sample-barcoded 5' primer and a J-beta primer mix. Each TCR beta cDNA molecule received a unique molecular identifier from a template-switch 5' adaptor carrying 12 random nucleotides. At least 2.5 million CDR3-containing paired-end reads were obtained from each sample. First-strand cDNA synthesis was performed from all RNA using the Mint cDNA synthesis kit, with priming by a TRBC-specific oligonucleotide. After uracil-DNA glycosylase treatment, a first 18-cycle PCR used universal primers M1SS and BC2_uni_R on all cDNA. For the original study's pipeline: Each sample was normalized by randomly selecting 1 million high-quality reads, each carrying a distinct molecular identifier. Reads sharing molecular identifiers were discarded rather than binned into consensus sequences. MiTCR, run with a Q25 quality threshold and the strictest error-elimination algorithm, handled CDR3 identification, clonotype clustering and error correction. Lower-bound total TCR beta diversity was estimated with a nonparametric unseen species model using Euler transformation. In-frame beta chains were kept once TCRdb had trimmed the public reads at Q25 with fastp and called clones with MiXCR. For every CDR3 protein sequence, its rows merge into one entry that carries the most common genes and DNA. The V and J calls shown here were made by TCRdb, not taken from the authors' results. This sample is represented by about 570,000 distinct CDR3 sequences; about 25% of them were singletons. The biggest ten clones account for less than 20% of the sample.

Systemically healthy Caucasian individuals from Russia, 35 to 50 in total and aged about 6 to 100 years, were included as donors. About 10 milliliters of peripheral blood were collected from each donor into EDTA-treated Vacutainer tubes. Ficoll-Paque density-gradient centrifugation was used to isolate PBMCs, with at least 7 million per sample. Trizol reagent was used to extract total RNA from the PBMCs, yielding at least 5.5 micrograms per sample. The percentages of naive CD45RAhigh/CD27high T cells were determined by flow cytometry on a PBMC aliquot from every donor. The CDR3 runs 13 residues from the cysteine to the phenylalanine. Only the CDR3 region is kept as DNA, spanning 39 bases read in frame from base 1. Based on the germline V gene, the CDR1 and CDR2 sequences are SGHTA and FQGNSA. V is pared back by 5 bases and J by 4 bases, with 10 bases lying between the germline termini. This sample is part of a study of blood T cells in healthy people across ages (dated by TCRdb to between 2014 and 2017). About the investigation overall: In model experiments, roughly one uniquely barcoded TCR beta cDNA molecule per two T cells was captured by template switching. To track age-related changes in TCR beta repertoire diversity, the study relied on deep sequencing normalized with unique cDNA molecular identifiers. The donors were divided into four age groups: young (average around 15 years), middle-aged (almost 40), aged (approximately 62) and long-lived (roughly 82). To avoid experimental bias, donors of different ages were spread randomly across the sequencing lanes. For two donors (one aged 18 to 30 and one aged 80 or older), the study analyzed two additional independent replicas of 1 million unique cDNA reads from the same blood draw.

The full study reports these points: Conclusive comparison of naive and antigen-experienced compartments was prevented by the profiling of bulk unsorted PBMCs. Estimates of total diversity based on one million sequenced T cells were regarded as lower bounds and as underestimates. There was a strong correlation between observed TCR beta diversity and the percentage of naive T cells measured by flow cytometry. Because donor CMV infection status was unknown, age-related changes in expanded clonotypes were potentially confounded. Compared with the aged group, more naive CD4+ T cells, fewer expanded clones and increased TCR diversity were shown by the long-lived group, suggesting age selection. Observed TCR beta diversity per million T cells fell roughly linearly with age, and a significant reduction was already apparent by age about 43.

The source is a woman aged 65 to 85 in good health. The chain uses TRBV7-2 and TRBJ2-3; the best D guess is TRBD2, with 5 bases matching. Material: blood. The nucleotide sequence is given as TGTGCCAGCAGCCAGGACTTCTCAGATACGCAGTATTTT. Translated, it gives CASSQDFSDTQYF. Outside the CDR3, residues come from the reference TRBV7-2 and TRBJ2-3 proteins, so the full variable domain is: GAGVSQSPSNKVTEKGKDVELRCDPISGHTALYWYRQSLGQGLEFLIYFQGNSAPDKSGLPSDRFSAERTGGSVSTLTIQRTQQEDSAVYLCASSQDFSDTQYFGPGTRLTVL.